The entry that follows covers one T cell receptor (beta chain) sequence. The sample belongs to a study of blood T cell repertoires in COVID-19. Study context: Donors in the United States, Italy and Spain gave samples during acute or convalescent COVID-19. Nucleic acid was either cDNA or gDNA, and it came from T cells, B-cell-depleted T cells, or PBMCs.

The CDR3 consists of 18 residues. The V segment lost 6 bases and the J segment 3 bases; nucleotides outside the gene matches: 11. CDR1 is ENHRY and CDR2 is SYGVKD in the germline V gene. Original processing methods: Reference gene primer amplification gave estimated nucleated cell counts. Method: immunoSEQ multiplex PCR; TCRdb's copy keeps in-frame clones and lacks some. The V and J calls and clone size come from that table; D and trimming were worked out from the DNA. Of just over 250,000 clones in the sample, approximately 89% were seen once. Sequenced: peripheral blood. The origin of this receptor is a woman aged 50 to 65 with acute or convalescent COVID-19. The V and J genes are TRBV10-3 and TRBJ2-7; 16 bases align to TRBD2. The CDR3 loop reads CAISSGTSGRVIIYEQYF. CDR3 in DNA: TGTGCCATCAGCTCGGGGACTAGCGGGAGGGTAATCATCTACGAGCAGTACTTC.